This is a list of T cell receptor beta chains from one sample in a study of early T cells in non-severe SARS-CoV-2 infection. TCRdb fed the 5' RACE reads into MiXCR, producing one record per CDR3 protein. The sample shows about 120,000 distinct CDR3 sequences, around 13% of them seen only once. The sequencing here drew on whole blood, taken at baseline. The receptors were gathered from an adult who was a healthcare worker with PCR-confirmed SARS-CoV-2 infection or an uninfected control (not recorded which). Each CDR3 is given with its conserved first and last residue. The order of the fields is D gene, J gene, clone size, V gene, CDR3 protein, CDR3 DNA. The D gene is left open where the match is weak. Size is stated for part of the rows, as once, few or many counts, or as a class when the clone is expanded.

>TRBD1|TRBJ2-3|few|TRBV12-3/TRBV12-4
CASSLAMTGGAGYF
TGTGCCAGCAGTTTAGCTATGACAGGGGGCGCGGGTTATTTT
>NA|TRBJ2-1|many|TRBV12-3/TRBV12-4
CASRPRAGPLRGEQFF
TGTGCCAGCAGACCCCGGGCTGGTCCCCTCAGGGGTGAGCAGTTCTTC
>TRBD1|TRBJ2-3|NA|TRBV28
CASSSQGAQADTQYF
TGTGCTAGCAGTTCACAGGGGGCGCAGGCAGATACGCAGTATTTT
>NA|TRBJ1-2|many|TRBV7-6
CASSPALGGDGYTF
TGTGCCAGCAGCCCCGCCCTTGGGGGCGATGGCTACACCTTC
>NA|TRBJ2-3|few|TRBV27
CASSLPVGGTDTQYF
TGTGCCAGCAGTTTGCCCGTGGGGGGCACAGATACGCAGTATTTT
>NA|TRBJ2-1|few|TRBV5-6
CASSFGRRFPKFYNEQFF
TGTGCCAGCAGCTTTGGCAGAAGATTCCCTAAATTTTACAATGAGCAGTTCTTC
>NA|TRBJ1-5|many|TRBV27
CASSQVPGGNQPQHF
TGTGCCAGCTCTCAGGTTCCGGGAGGCAATCAGCCCCAGCATTTT
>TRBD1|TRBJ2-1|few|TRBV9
CASSVAPGQGAGYEQFF
TGTGCCAGCAGCGTAGCCCCCGGACAGGGGGCTGGCTATGAGCAGTTCTTC
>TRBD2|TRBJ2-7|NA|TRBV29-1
CSGRGGSEQYF
TGCAGCGGGAGGGGCGGGAGCGAGCAGTACTTC
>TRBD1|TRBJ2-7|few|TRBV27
CASSLSGQGGSYEQYF
TGTGCCAGCAGTTTATCTGGACAGGGGGGCTCCTACGAGCAGTACTTC
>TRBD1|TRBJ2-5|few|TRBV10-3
CAISASDRDSGVTQYF
TGTGCCATCAGTGCGAGCGACCGGGACAGTGGGGTGACCCAGTACTTC
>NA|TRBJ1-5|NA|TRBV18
CASSTAGSDQPQHF
TGTGCCAGCTCTACAGCGGGGTCCGATCAGCCCCAGCATTTT